Sequencing of this T cell receptor (beta chain) was carried out in a study of shared clonotypes between healthy human individuals. Study-level background: A couple of women and three men aged 18 to 49 made up the donors.

Using immunoSEQ multiplex PCR, the repertoire was profiled, and TCRdb retains in-frame clones only, with some absent. The data hold 400,000 to 600,000 clones, with over 60% observed a single time. Deletions cut 9 bases from V and 6 bases from J, with 15 bases between. Germline V gene sequence: CDR1 MNHEY, CDR2 SMNVEV (reference sequence). The length of the CDR3 is 13 residues. This clone was observed once. Specimen: PBMCs. The rearrangement uses TRBV27 and TRBJ2-1; D ambiguous. The clonotype originates from a woman in her 40s in good health. Some clones in this sample may be carry-over from other donors' samples. CDR3 sequence reads: CARTTRRGNEQFF. The CDR3 nucleotides read TGTGCCAGGACCACCCGCCGTGGCAATGAGCAGTTCTTC.